These 21 T cell receptor beta chains were all obtained from the same sample, sequenced in a study of regulatory T cells. Overall study results and limits: CD3G-deficient patients' regulatory T cells showed reduced Shannon diversity versus autologous conventional CD4+ and control regulatory cells.

Primers: 52 TRBV forward and 13 TRBJ reverse. Clones were read by immunoSEQ multiplex PCR, and TCRdb kept only the in-frame ones, dropping some. The sample shows about 6,100 clones, 85% to 90% of them seen only once. These receptors have no identified antigens. The specimen was CD4+ Tregs sorted from blood. These TCRs come from a person aged 18 to 29 with CD3G deficiency.

The J gene is TRBJ2-1, the V gene TRBV7-9; perhaps TRBD2 as D (5 bases). Trimming stripped 3 bases from V and 5 bases from J, with 11 bases between. The CDR3 length is 14 residues. Germline V lookup: CDR1 SEHNR, CDR2 FQNEAQ (reference sequence). CDR3 sequence: CASSFARTHNEQFF. CDR3 bases: TGTGCCAGCAGCTTCGCTAGGACTCACAATGAGCAGTTCTTC.

The rearrangement links TRBV7-2 to TRBJ2-3; a possible D gene is TRBD1 (5 bases). This CDR3 region has 12 residues. V lost 1 base to trimming and J lost 6 bases, with 5 bases between them. CDR1 and CDR2 from the germline V gene are SGHTA and FQGNSA. DNA for the CDR3: TGTGCCAGCAGCTTAGACAGGGATACGCAGTATTTT. Translation: CASSLDRDTQYF.

The chain carries TRBV5-1 and TRBJ2-5; a weak D match, TRBD2 (6 bases). Germline V gene data show CDR1 as SGHRS and CDR2 as YFSETQ. This CDR3 is 15 amino acids long. V lost 0 bases to trimming and J lost 5 bases, with 14 bases between them. The CDR3 DNA follows: TGCGCCAGCAGCTTGGGGACCAAGGAGGGGGAGACCCAGTACTTC. This translates into CASSLGTKEGETQYF.

This rearrangement joins TRBV29-1 to TRBJ1-1; tentative D call: TRBD1 (5 bases). CDR1 is SQVTM and CDR2 is ANQGSEA in the germline V gene. Trimming took off 4 bases at V and 2 bases at J, with 14 bases between the two ends. This CDR3 contains 14 residues. In DNA form, the CDR3 reads TGCAGCGTTGTGGTAGGGCAGGGAAACACTGAAGCTTTCTTT. Amino acid sequence: CSVVVGQGNTEAFF.

This clone has a handful of counts. The chain is built from TRBV28 and TRBJ1-1; D is unresolved. Germline CDR1 reads MDHEN; CDR2 reads SYDVKM. The V gene lost 2 bases and the J gene lost 1 base, with 14 bases spanning the gap. The CDR3 contains 16 residues. For the CDR3, the DNA is TGTGCCAGCAGTTTAAGGGTCGAGGAGGAGAACACTGAAGCTTTCTTT. It codes for CASSLRVEEENTEAFF. The entire variable domain, with the rest obtained from reference TRBV28 and TRBJ1-1, is as follows: DVKVTQSSRYLVKRTGEKVFLECVQDMDHENMFWYRQDPGLGLRLIYFSYDVKMKEKGDIPEGYSVSREKKERFSLILESASTNQTSMYLCASSLRVEEENTEAFFGQGTRLTVV.

This clone has only one observation. This chain links TRBV21-1 with TRBJ1-1. TRBV21-1 is a pseudogene segment. CDR3 length: 13 residues. Here the CDR3 reads CASSHRGRTEAFF. The CDR3 bases are TGTGCCAGCAGCCATCGGGGTAGGACTGAAGCTTTCTTT.

The chain has TRBV28 and TRBJ2-4; TRBD2 agrees at 16 bases. Per the germline V gene, CDR1 is MDHEN and CDR2 is SYDVKM. This CDR3 comprises 20 residues. J gave up 1 base and V 5 bases, and 11 bases lay outside the gene matches. Here the CDR3 DNA reads TGTGCCAGCAGTCCCCCCGGGACTAGCGGGAGGGCCGTGGCCAAAAACATTCAGTACTTC. Translation gives CASSPPGTSGRAVAKNIQYF.

This clone has a single count. The chain has TRBV6-5 and TRBJ2-7; D gene uncertain. The CDR3 contains 12 residues. Germline-derived CDR1 and CDR2 are MNHEY and SVGAGI. V lost 2 bases and J lost 2, with 4 bases in between. The DNA for the CDR3 is TGTGCCAGCAGTTACGGGACCTACGAGCAGTACTTC. Translated: CASSYGTYEQYF.

The genes are TRBV5-1 and TRBJ2-1; no clear D gene. Looked up from germline, CDR1 is SGHRS and CDR2 is YFSETQ. The CDR3 totals 13 residues. V was cut by 4 bases and J by 3 bases, with 8 bases left in between. The CDR3 here is CASSPYSYNEQFF. The CDR3 coding sequence is TGCGCCAGCAGCCCTTATAGCTACAATGAGCAGTTCTTC.

This sequence joins TRBV28 and TRBJ2-1; the D gene is possibly TRBD2 (6 bases). Trimming took off 5 bases at V and 0 bases at J, with 11 bases between the two ends. CDR3 length: 15 residues. Germline V gene lookup returns CDR1 MDHEN and CDR2 SYDVKM. CDR3 sequence: CASSLAGLSYNEQFF. The CDR3 DNA reads TGTGCCAGCAGTCTCGCGGGACTCTCCTACAATGAGCAGTTCTTC.

The chain uses TRBV28 and TRBJ1-4; D remains unclear. CDR3 length: 13 residues. The germline gives CDR1 MDHEN, CDR2 SYDVKM. The ends were cut back, 1 base at V and 6 bases at J, with 6 bases in the middle. The CDR3 region is CASSLFADEKLFF. The CDR3 DNA follows: TGTGCCAGCAGTTTATTCGCCGATGAAAAACTGTTTTTT. Combining the CDR3 with reference TRBV28 and TRBJ1-4 gives the whole variable domain DVKVTQSSRYLVKRTGEKVFLECVQDMDHENMFWYRQDPGLGLRLIYFSYDVKMKEKGDIPEGYSVSREKKERFSLILESASTNQTSMYLCASSLFADEKLFFGSGTQLSVL.

The rearrangement joins TRBV7-9 to TRBJ2-7; no clear D gene. Between the trimmed V and J ends, which lost 0 bases and 5 bases, there was a span of 8 bases. Germline V CDR1 and CDR2: SEHNR, FQNEAQ (reference sequence). There are 13 residues in the CDR3. The DNA of the CDR3 is TGTGCCAGCAGCTTAGCTTCCGTCGACGAGCAGTACTTC. Translated: CASSLASVDEQYF. Using reference TRBV7-9 and TRBJ2-7 for the parts outside the CDR3, the full variable domain is DTGVSQNPRHKITKRGQNVTFRCDPISEHNRLYWYRQTLGQGPEFLTYFQNEAQLEKSRLLSDRFSAERPKGSFSTLEIQRTEQGDSAMYLCASSLASVDEQYFGPGTRLTVT.

The chain combines TRBV7-9 with TRBJ2-3; 12 bases align to TRBD1. CDR1 SEHNR and CDR2 FQNEAQ come from the germline V gene (reference sequence). The ends lost 5 bases at V and 6 bases at J; junction bases unmatched: 12. The CDR3 loop spans 17 amino acids. CDR3 DNA sequence: TGTGCCAGCAGCGCGGGACAGGGGGCCTATCGGGGGGATACGCAGTATTTT. Amino acids: CASSAGQGAYRGDTQYF.

V and J are TRBV5-1 and TRBJ2-5; maybe TRBD2 (6 bases). The CDR3 has 15 amino acids. CDR1 and CDR2 (germline): SGHRS, YFSETQ. V lost 2 bases to trimming and J lost 5 bases, with 16 bases between them. The CDR3, as DNA: TGCGCCAGCAGCTTTATCGGGCCCGGAGGGGAGACCCAGTACTTC. Protein product: CASSFIGPGGETQYF.

The V call is TRBV7-8, the J call TRBJ2-1, with 8 bases that match TRBD2. Germline CDR1 SGHVS, CDR2 FQNEAQ. Unmatched junction bases numbered 6, after V lost 3 bases and J lost 8 bases. The CDR3 is 14 amino acids. In DNA, the CDR3 is TGTGCCAGCAGCTTGGGACTAGTAACTGATGAGCAGTTCTTC. As protein: CASSLGLVTDEQFF. Filled out from reference TRBV7-8 and TRBJ2-1, the complete variable domain reads GAGVSQSPRYKVAKRGQDVALRCDPISGHVSLFWYQQALGQGPEFLTYFQNEAQLDKSGLPSDRFFAERPEGSVSTLKIQRTQQEDSAVYLCASSLGLVTDEQFFGPGTRLTVL.

The chain employs TRBV5-1 and TRBJ2-3, with D maybe TRBD1 (5 bases). CDR1 SGHRS and CDR2 YFSETQ come from the germline V gene. There are 15 residues in the CDR3. The V end lost 1 base, the J end lost 4 bases, and 13 bases lay between the germline ends. The CDR3 bases are TGCGCCAGCAGCTTGTCAGGGTTCGAAGCAGATACGCAGTATTTT. This gives the protein CASSLSGFEADTQYF.

The J gene is TRBJ1-6, the V gene TRBV6-6, with D possibly being TRBD1 (5 bases). CDR1 is MNHNY, CDR2 SVGAGI, per germline (reference sequence). This CDR3 spans 13 amino acids. V shed 4 bases and J shed 8 bases, with 9 bases lying between them. CDR3 sequence: CASSSRQYSPLHF. The CDR3 DNA reads as TGTGCCAGCAGTTCTCGACAGTATTCACCCCTCCACTTT.

The chain recombines TRBV6-1 with TRBJ2-7; D possibly matches TRBD1 or TRBD2 (6 bases each). Germline V lookup: CDR1 MNHNS, CDR2 SASEGT. CDR3 length: 15 residues. The V and J ends lost 5 bases and 3 bases respectively, with 17 bases between them. Written as DNA, the CDR3 is TGTGCCAGCAGTTCAGGAGGGACACGACACTACGAGCAGTACTTC. Translating it yields CASSSGGTRHYEQYF.

The chain carries TRBV11-2 and TRBJ2-6, with 10 nucleotides matching TRBD2. This CDR3 region has 18 residues. Germline CDR1 reads SGHAT; CDR2 reads FQNNGV. Germline trimming cut 7 bases from V and 0 bases from J; bases unmatched to any gene: 9. The CDR3 coding sequence is TGTGCCAGCACCAAGCCTGGACTAGCGGTCTCTGGGGCCAACGTCCTGACTTTC. Its translation: CASTKPGLAVSGANVLTF.

The rearrangement joins TRBV14 to TRBJ2-3, with D unclear. Germline CDR1 SGHDN, CDR2 FVKESK. This CDR3 is built from 13 residues. V lost 5 bases and J 5 bases, leaving 11 bases between the germline ends. CDR3 sequence (DNA): TGTGCCAGCAGCTTCCAGTTGGGAGATACGCAGTATTTT. Protein sequence: CASSFQLGDTQYF.

V is TRBV7-9 and J is TRBJ2-1, with TRBD2 matching over 7 bases. Per germline, CDR1 SEHNR and CDR2 FQNEAQ (reference sequence). Trimming at V came to 5 bases and at J to 4 bases, leaving 8 bases not matched to a gene. The CDR3 covers 15 residues. The DNA for the CDR3 is TGTGCCAGCAGCCCATCGACTAGCCCATACAATGAGCAGTTCTTC. Amino acids: CASSPSTSPYNEQFF. Combining the CDR3 with reference TRBV7-9 and TRBJ2-1 gives the whole variable domain DTGVSQNPRHKITKRGQNVTFRCDPISEHNRLYWYRQTLGQGPEFLTYFQNEAQLEKSRLLSDRFSAERPKGSFSTLEIQRTEQGDSAMYLCASSPSTSPYNEQFFGPGTRLTVL.